This T cell receptor (beta chain) derives from a study of OX40 agonist ivuxolimab in advanced cancers. Turning to the study itself: Prior checkpoint blockade (anti-PD-1, anti-PD-L1 or anti-CTLA-4) was permitted; 40% had it.

The CDR3 is 15 amino acids. The germline V gene has CDR1 MNHEY and CDR2 SMNVEV (reference sequence). The ends lost 8 bases at V and 3 bases at J; junction bases unmatched: 6. Profiled with immunoSEQ multiplex PCR; TCRdb holds only in-frame clones, not every one. The profile shows roughly 100,000 clones, about 90% of them singletons. The TCR sequence derives from an adult with an advanced solid tumor such as melanoma, head and neck, liver or kidney cancer. The chain combines TRBV27 with TRBJ2-3; TRBD2 agrees at 12 bases. Sequenced material: CD4+ or CD8+ T cells sorted from blood, taken in a trial of the OX40 agonist ivuxolimab. The chain's CDR3 is CASLRLAGVTDTQYF. Here the CDR3 DNA reads TGTGCCAGCCTACGACTAGCGGGAGTAACAGATACGCAGTATTTT.